This T cell receptor (beta chain) was captured in a study of T cell responses to AZD1222 COVID-19 vaccine. The study, taken as a whole, reports: Regions 160-218 and 743-854 held dominance among vaccine-associated CD4 TCRs, which spanned spike. Among the donors, most were white British and more were female, and clonal diversity was possibly underestimated.

In the case of this clone: The target antigen is unknown.

Germline-derived CDR1 and CDR2 are LGHDT and YNNKEL (reference sequence). The V gene lost 4 bases and the J gene lost 3 bases, with 16 bases spanning the gap. The CDR3 runs to 15 residues. Sequencing was performed with immunoSEQ multiplex PCR; in TCRdb, only in-frame clones are kept and a portion is missing. The table has 95,000 to 100,000 clones, approximately 87% seen once. The chain employs TRBV3-1 (or the pseudogene TRBV3-2) and TRBJ2-7, with D maybe TRBD2 (5 bases). The sample consisted of peripheral blood, taken 28 days after the second AZD1222 dose. The receptor comes from an adult who received the AZD1222 COVID-19 vaccine. CDR3 nucleotides: TGTGCCAGCAGCCCAAGCTCCGCTAGCTACTACGAGCAGTACTTC. Protein: CASSPSSASYYEQYF.